This TCR beta chain was sequenced for a study of OX40 agonist ivuxolimab in advanced cancers. Background on the whole study: Ivuxolimab, which targeted the costimulatory receptor OX40 (CD134), was an agonistic, fully human IgG2 monoclonal antibody. Partial responses were achieved by three dose-escalation patients, of whom one had hepatocellular carcinoma and two had cutaneous melanoma. Of the roughly 52 patients in dose escalation, about 20 had hepatocellular carcinoma, some 15 had melanoma, 9 had renal cell carcinoma and 9 had head and neck cancer. Prior anti-PD-1, anti-PD-L1 or anti-CTLA-4 therapy was permitted, and checkpoint inhibitors had been received by 30% to 40% of dose-escalation patients. A male proportion of around 83% and a mean age of approximately 55 years, ranging from roughly 20 to 80, were recorded for the dose-escalation cohort. The paper reports the monotherapy dose-escalation portion (N of about 50 patients) of the phase I ivuxolimab trial. The purpose of peripheral TCRbeta sequencing was to test whether ivuxolimab changed TCR sequence diversity and led to clonal T-cell expansion. Intravenous ivuxolimab was administered to patients every 2 weeks at six dose levels: 0.01, 0.1, 0.3, 1.5, 3 and 10 mg/kg. The investigation overall reported the following: The antigen specificity of the clonally expanded peripheral T cells was not determined. At doses of 0.1 to 3.0 mg/kg, clonal expansion of both CD4+ and CD8+ T cells in blood was seen between baseline and week 6. In the 0.1-3.0 mg/kg groups, partial responders had among the lowest normalized peripheral clonal expansion, particularly in CD8+ T cells. After ivuxolimab, CD8+ T cells had more expanded clones than CD4+ T cells on average. Low levels of normalized T-cell clonal expansion were also shown by some nonresponding patients.

To note about this clone: Its antigen is currently not known. No qualities accompany the bases; no much larger clone lies one base away.

The trial excluded patients who had a history of autoimmune disease or who were on systemic immunosuppression. Peripheral blood for TCR sequencing was drawn from every dose cohort at baseline, at cycle 4 day 1 and at cycle 7 day 1. Samples came from an open-label, multicenter, first-in-human phase I dose-escalation trial of ivuxolimab. The trial enrolled adults with locally advanced or metastatic head and neck squamous cell, hepatocellular, melanoma or renal cell carcinoma. Before TCR sequencing, CD4+ T cells and CD8+ T cells were sorted from peripheral blood as separate populations. Genomic DNA was isolated from the sorted cells so that the TCRbeta CDR3 region could be sequenced. TCRbeta CDR3 regions were sequenced using the immunoSEQ Assay. TCRdb carries this immuneACCESS record with in-frame sequences only. Its versions omit some clonotypes, under half of them owing to an unresolved V gene in the studies checked, with the rest unexplained. Present in this sample are 60,000 to 80,000 clones, around 84% of which were seen just once. The ten largest clonotypes hold around 1.5% of the sample.

CDR1 and CDR2, per the germline V gene, are LGHNA and YNFKEQ. V loses 2 bases at its end and J loses 1 base; junction bases beyond the gene matches: 7. Including the terminal cysteine and phenylalanine, the CDR3 comprises 17 residues. Just CDR3 DNA is preserved here, 51 bases in frame from base 1. The TCR sequence derives from an adult with an advanced solid tumor such as melanoma, head and neck, liver or kidney cancer. Here the chain combines TRBV4-2 and TRBJ1-5, and TRBD1 matches 8 of the central bases. This specimen was CD4+ or CD8+ T cells sorted from blood, taken in a trial of the OX40 agonist ivuxolimab. The sequenced DNA is TGTGCCAGCAGCCAAATAATCAGGGGGCGAAGCAATCAGCCCCAGCATTTT. Its translation reads: CASSQIIRGRSNQPQHF.